This paragraph reports one T cell receptor beta chain. The sample originates from a study of blood T cell repertoires in COVID-19. Study at large: Some COVID-19 samples were acute and others convalescent; all came from the United States, Italy and Spain.

CDR1 and CDR2 from the germline V gene are MGHDK and SYGVNS. The CDR3 has 17 residues. Trimming cost V 1 base and J 3 bases; bases outside gene matches: 5. In the original workflow: Estimated nucleated cell counts came from reference gene primer amplification. Clones were sequenced by immunoSEQ multiplex PCR, and TCRdb holds only the in-frame ones, with some missing. V and J calls and clone size are copied from that table; D and trimming were computed from the DNA. This sample has 250,000 to 300,000 clones, with 70% to 90% found just once. The TCR sequence derives from a woman aged 40-49 years with acute or convalescent COVID-19. Sample: peripheral blood. This chain links TRBV25-1 with TRBJ2-2, with 10 bases matching TRBD2. DNA for the CDR3: TGTGCCAGCAGTGAATCCAATAGCGGGGGGTACACCGGGGAGCTGTTTTTT. Translation: CASSESNSGGYTGELFF.